The 6 T cell receptor beta chains below all came from one sample that was sequenced in a study of blood T cell repertoires in COVID-19 (dated by TCRdb to about 2020). Libraries came from the immunoSEQ multiplex PCR assay. TCRdb's version of the immuneACCESS table is confined to in-frame rearrangements and falls short of the full clone set. An unresolved V gene accounts for under half of the shortfall where checked; the remainder is of unknown origin. The sample table holds just over 650,000 clones, of which about 87% were seen once. Approximately 0.3% of the sample rests with the top ten. Sequencing was done on a sample of peripheral blood. Receptors were obtained from a woman aged 18-29 years with acute or convalescent COVID-19.

The CDR3 is CASSAMIAGELFF. The CDR3 nucleotides are TGTGCCAGCAGTGCTATGATTGCCGGGGAGCTGTTTTTT. The V and J genes are TRBV2 and TRBJ2-2; D uncertain. The CDR3 spans 13 residues. CDR1 and CDR2 (germline): SNHLY, FYNNEI. Trimming took off 4 bases at V and 6 bases at J, with 9 bases between the two ends.

The chain carries TRBV15 and TRBJ1-1; D is undetermined. The CDR3 runs 13 residues. The germline CDR1 and CDR2 sequences are LNHNV and YYDKDF (reference sequence). Trimming removed 0 bases from V and 9 bases from J, with 11 bases in between. CDR3 in DNA: TGTGCCACCAGCAGAGATTCGACGGAGAAAGCTTTCTTT. It specifies CATSRDSTEKAFF.

The chain links TRBV14 to TRBJ1-6; unclear D gene. The germline V and J ends were trimmed by 4 bases and 14 bases, with 12 bases remaining between them. The CDR3 spans 12 residues. The germline CDR1 and CDR2 sequences are SGHDN and FVKESK. The CDR3 DNA is TGTGCCAGCAGCCTACCCCCCGGGGCCCTCCACTTT. Encoded protein: CASSLPPGALHF.

The chain combines TRBV4-2 with TRBJ1-6, with 7 bases matching TRBD1. V shed 4 bases and J 11 bases; nucleotides not matched to a gene: 14. Germline CDR1 and CDR2: LGHNA and YNFKEQ. CDR3 length: 16 amino acids. CDR3 coding DNA: TGTGCCAGCAGCCCCACCGGGACAGAAAGCGTGCCACCCCTCCACTTT. Amino acid sequence: CASSPTGTESVPPLHF.

This chain links TRBV9 with TRBJ1-1; TRBD1 is a possible D gene (6 bases). There are 14 residues in the CDR3. V shed 4 bases and J shed 4 bases, with 14 bases lying between them. CDR1 is SGDLS, CDR2 YYNGEE, per germline. The DNA of the CDR3 is TGTGCCAGCAGCCCTGGACAGAGGAGCACTGAAGCTTTCTTT. Translated, it gives CASSPGQRSTEAFF.

V usage is TRBV24-1 and J usage is TRBJ2-3; 13 bases are shared with TRBD2. Germline-derived CDR1 and CDR2 are KGHDR and SFDVKD. There are 17 residues in the CDR3. The V gene end was trimmed by 4 bases and the J gene end by 6 bases; junction bases not matched to a gene: 9. The CDR3 spells CATSEYPGLAGEDTQYF. The CDR3, as DNA: TGTGCCACCAGTGAATACCCAGGACTAGCGGGGGAGGATACGCAGTATTTT.